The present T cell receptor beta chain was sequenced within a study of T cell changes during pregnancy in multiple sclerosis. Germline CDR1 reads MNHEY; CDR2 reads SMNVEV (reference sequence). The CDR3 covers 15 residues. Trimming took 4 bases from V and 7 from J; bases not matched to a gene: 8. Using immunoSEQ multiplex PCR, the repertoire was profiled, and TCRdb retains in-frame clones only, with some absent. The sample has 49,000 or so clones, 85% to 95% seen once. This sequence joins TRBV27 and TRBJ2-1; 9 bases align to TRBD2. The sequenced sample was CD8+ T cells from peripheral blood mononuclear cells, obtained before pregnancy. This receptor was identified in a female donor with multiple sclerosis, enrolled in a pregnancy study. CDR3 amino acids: CASSSGTSRNNEQFF. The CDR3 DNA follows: TGTGCCAGCAGTTCTGGGACTAGCCGAAATAATGAGCAGTTCTTC.